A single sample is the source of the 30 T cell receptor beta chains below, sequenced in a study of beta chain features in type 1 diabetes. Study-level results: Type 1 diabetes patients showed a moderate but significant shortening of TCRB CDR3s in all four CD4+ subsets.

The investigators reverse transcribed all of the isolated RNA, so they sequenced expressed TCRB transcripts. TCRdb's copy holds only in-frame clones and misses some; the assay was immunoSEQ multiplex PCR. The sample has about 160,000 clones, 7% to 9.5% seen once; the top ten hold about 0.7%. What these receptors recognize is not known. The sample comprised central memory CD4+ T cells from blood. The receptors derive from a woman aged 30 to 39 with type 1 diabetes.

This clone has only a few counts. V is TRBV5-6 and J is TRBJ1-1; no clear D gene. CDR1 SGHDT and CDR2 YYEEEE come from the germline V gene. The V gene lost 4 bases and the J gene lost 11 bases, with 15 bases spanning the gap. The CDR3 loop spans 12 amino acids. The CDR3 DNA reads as TGTGCCAGCAGCGGGCAGCGGGGTATGGCTTTCTTT. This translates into CASSGQRGMAFF.

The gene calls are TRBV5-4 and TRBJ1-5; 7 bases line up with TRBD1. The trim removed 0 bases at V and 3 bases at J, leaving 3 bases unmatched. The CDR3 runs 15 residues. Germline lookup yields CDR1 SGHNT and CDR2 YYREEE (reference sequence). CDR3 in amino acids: CASSLGDRPNQPQHF. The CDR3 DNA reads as TGTGCCAGCAGCTTGGGGGACAGACCCAATCAGCCCCAGCATTTT.

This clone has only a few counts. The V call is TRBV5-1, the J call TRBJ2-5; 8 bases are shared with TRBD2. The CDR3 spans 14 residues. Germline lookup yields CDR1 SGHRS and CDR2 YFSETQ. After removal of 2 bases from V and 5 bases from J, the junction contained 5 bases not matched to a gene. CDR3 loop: CASSLAGVLETQYF. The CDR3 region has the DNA TGCGCCAGCAGCTTAGCGGGAGTGTTGGAGACCCAGTACTTC. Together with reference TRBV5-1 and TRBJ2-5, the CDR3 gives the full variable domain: KAGVTQTPRYLIKTRGQQVTLSCSPISGHRSVSWYQQTPGQGLQFLFEYFSETQRNKGNFPGRFSGRQFSNSRSEMNVSTLELGDSALYLCASSLAGVLETQYFGPGTRLLVL.

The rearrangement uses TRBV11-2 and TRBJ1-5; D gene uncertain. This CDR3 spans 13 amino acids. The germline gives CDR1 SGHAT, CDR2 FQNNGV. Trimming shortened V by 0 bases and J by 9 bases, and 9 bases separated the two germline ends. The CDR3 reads CASSLDPARPQHF. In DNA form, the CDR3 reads TGTGCCAGCAGCTTAGATCCCGCGAGGCCCCAGCATTTT.

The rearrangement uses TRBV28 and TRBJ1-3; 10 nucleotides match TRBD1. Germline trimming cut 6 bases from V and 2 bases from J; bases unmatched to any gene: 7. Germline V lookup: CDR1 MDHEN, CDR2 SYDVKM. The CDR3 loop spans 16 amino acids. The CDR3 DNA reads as TGTGCCAGCAGCTCGCCGGGACAGGGGCCTGGAAACACCATATATTTT. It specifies CASSSPGQGPGNTIYF. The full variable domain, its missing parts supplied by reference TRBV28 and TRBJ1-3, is DVKVTQSSRYLVKRTGEKVFLECVQDMDHENMFWYRQDPGLGLRLIYFSYDVKMKEKGDIPEGYSVSREKKERFSLILESASTNQTSMYLCASSSPGQGPGNTIYFGEGSWLTVV.

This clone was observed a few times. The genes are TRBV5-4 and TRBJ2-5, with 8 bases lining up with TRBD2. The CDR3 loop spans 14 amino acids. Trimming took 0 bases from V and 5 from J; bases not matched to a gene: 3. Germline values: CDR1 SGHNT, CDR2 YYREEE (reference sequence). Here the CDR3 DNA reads TGTGCCAGCAGCTTGGCGGGAGGGCCTGAGACCCAGTACTTC. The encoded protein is CASSLAGGPETQYF.

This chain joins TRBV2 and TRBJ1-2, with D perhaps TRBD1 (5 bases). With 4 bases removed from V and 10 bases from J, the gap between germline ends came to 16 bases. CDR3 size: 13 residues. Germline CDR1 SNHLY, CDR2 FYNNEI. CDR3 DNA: TGTGCCAGCAGTGGGAGACAGCCCTACGACTACACCTTC. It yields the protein CASSGRQPYDYTF.

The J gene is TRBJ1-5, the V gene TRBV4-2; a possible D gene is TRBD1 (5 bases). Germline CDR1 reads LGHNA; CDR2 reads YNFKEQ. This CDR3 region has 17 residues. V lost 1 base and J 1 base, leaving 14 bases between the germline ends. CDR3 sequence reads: CASSQAPGARSNQPQHF. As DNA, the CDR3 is TGTGCCAGCAGCCAAGCCCCTGGGGCGCGGAGCAATCAGCCCCAGCATTTT.

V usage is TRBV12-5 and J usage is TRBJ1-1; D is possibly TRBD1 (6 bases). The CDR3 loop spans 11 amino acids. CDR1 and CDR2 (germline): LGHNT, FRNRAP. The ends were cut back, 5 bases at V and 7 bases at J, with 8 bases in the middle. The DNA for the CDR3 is TGTGCTAGTGGTCTACAGGGTGAAGCTTTCTTT. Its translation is CASGLQGEAFF.

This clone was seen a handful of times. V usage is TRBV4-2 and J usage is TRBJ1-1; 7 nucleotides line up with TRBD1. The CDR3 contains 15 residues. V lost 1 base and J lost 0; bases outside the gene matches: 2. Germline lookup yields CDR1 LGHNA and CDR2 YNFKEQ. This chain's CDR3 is CASSQGGQLNTEAFF. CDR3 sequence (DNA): TGTGCCAGCAGCCAAGGGGGACAGTTGAACACTGAAGCTTTCTTT.

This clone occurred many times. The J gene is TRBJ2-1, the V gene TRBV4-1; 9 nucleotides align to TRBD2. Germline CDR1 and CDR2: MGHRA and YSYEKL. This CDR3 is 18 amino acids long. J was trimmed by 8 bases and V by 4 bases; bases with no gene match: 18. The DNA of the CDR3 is TGCGCCAGCAGCCCCCGAGGTAGCGGGAGTAGTGACACCTATGAGCAGTTCTTC. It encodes CASSPRGSGSSDTYEQFF.

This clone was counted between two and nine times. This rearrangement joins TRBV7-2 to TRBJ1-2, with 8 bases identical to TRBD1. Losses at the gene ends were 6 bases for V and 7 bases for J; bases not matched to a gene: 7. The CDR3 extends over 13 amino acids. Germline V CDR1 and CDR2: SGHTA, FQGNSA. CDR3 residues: CASSLTGDSGYTF. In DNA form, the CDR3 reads TGTGCCAGCAGTCTGACAGGGGATAGTGGCTACACCTTC. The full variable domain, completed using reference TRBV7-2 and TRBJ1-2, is GAGVSQSPSNKVTEKGKDVELRCDPISGHTALYWYRQSLGQGLEFLIYFQGNSAPDKSGLPSDRFSAERTGGSVSTLTIQRTQQEDSAVYLCASSLTGDSGYTFGSGTRLTVV.

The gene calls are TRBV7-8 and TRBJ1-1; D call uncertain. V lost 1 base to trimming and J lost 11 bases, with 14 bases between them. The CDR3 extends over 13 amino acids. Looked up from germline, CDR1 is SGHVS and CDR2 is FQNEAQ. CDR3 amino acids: CASSLVLGGMAFF. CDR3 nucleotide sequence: TGTGCCAGCAGCTTAGTTCTCGGCGGTATGGCTTTCTTT.

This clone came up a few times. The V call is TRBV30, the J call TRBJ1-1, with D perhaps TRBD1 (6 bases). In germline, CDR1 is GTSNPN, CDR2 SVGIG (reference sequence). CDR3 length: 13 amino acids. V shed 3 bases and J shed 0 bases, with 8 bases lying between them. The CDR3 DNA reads TGTGCCTGGAGCGGACAGTTGAACACTGAAGCTTTCTTT. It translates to CAWSGQLNTEAFF.

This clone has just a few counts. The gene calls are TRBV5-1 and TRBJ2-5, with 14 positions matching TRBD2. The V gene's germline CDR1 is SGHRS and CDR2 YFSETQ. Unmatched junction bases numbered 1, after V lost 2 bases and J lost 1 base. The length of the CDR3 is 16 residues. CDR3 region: CASSFGTSGGQETQYF. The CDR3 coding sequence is TGCGCCAGCAGCTTCGGGACTAGCGGGGGCCAAGAGACCCAGTACTTC.

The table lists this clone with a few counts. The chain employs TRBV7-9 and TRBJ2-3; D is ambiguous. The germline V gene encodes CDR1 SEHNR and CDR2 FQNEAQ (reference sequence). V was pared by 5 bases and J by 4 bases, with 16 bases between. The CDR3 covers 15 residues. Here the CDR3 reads CASSPRLRIADTQYF. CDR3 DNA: TGTGCCAGCAGCCCTCGTCTGAGGATCGCAGATACGCAGTATTTT.

Written as DNA, the CDR3 is TGTGCCAGCAGCTTGACTAGCGGGAGGGCCCCCTTCTTC. Protein: CASSLTSGRAPFF. The V gene is TRBV7-3, the J gene TRBJ2-1; 14 bases map to TRBD2. The CDR3 is 13 amino acids. V was clipped by 3 bases and J by 16 bases; unmatched bases: 5. Germline assignment: CDR1 SGHTA and CDR2 FQGTGA. Combining the CDR3 with reference TRBV7-3 and TRBJ2-1 gives the whole variable domain GAGVSQTPSNKVTEKGKYVELRCDPISGHTALYWYRQSLGQGPEFLIYFQGTGAADDSGLPNDRFFAVRPEGSVSTLKIQRTERGDSAVYLCASSLTSGRAPFFGPGTRLTVL.

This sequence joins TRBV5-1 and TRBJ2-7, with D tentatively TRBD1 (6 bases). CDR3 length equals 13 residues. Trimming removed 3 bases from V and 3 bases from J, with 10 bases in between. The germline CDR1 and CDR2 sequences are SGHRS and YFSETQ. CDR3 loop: CASSSTGFYEQYF. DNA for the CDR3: TGCGCCAGCAGCTCAACAGGGTTCTACGAGCAGTACTTC.

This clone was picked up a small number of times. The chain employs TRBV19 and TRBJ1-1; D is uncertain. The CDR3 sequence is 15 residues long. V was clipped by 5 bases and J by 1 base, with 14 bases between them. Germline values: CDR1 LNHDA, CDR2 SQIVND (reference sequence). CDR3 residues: CASSYMIRRNTEAFF. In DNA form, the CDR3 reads TGTGCCAGTAGTTATATGATCCGTAGGAACACTGAAGCTTTCTTT.

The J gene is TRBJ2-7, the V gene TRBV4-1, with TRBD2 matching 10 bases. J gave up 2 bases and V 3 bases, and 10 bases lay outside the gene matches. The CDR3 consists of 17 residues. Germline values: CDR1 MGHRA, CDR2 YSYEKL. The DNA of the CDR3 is TGCGCCAGCAGCCAGGGGAGGACTAGCGGAATCCCCTACGAGCAGTACTTC. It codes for CASSQGRTSGIPYEQYF.

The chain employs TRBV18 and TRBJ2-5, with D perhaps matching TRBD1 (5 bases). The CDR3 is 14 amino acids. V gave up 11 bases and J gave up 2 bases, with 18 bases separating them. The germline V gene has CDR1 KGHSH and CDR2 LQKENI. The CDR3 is CASSTNRGQETQYF. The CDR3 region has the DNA TGTGCCTCTTCAACCAATAGGGGTCAAGAGACCCAGTACTTC.

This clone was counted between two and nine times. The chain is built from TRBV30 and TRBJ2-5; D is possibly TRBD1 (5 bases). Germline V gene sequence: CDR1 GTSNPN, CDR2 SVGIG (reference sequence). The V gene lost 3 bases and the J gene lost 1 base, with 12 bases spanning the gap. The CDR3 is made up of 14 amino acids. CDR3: CAWSEATAQETQYF. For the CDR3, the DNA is TGTGCCTGGAGCGAGGCGACAGCCCAAGAGACCCAGTACTTC. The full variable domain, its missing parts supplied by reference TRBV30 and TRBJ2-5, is SQTIHQWPATLVQPVGSPLSLECTVEGTSNPNLYWYRQAAGRGLQLLFYSVGIGQISSEVPQNLSASRPQDRQFILSSKKLLLSDSGFYLCAWSEATAQETQYFGPGTRLLVL.

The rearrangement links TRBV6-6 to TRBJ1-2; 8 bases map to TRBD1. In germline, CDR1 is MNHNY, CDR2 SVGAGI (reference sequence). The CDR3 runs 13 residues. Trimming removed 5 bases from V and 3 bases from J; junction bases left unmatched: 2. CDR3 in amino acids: CASSGQGHYGYTF. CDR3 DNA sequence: TGTGCCAGCAGTGGACAGGGCCACTATGGCTACACCTTC.

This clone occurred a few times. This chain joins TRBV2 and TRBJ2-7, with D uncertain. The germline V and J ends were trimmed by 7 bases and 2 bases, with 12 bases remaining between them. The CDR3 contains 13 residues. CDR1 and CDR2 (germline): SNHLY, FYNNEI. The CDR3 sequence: CASTHAITYEQYF. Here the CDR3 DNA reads TGTGCCAGCACCCATGCGATTACCTACGAGCAGTACTTC.

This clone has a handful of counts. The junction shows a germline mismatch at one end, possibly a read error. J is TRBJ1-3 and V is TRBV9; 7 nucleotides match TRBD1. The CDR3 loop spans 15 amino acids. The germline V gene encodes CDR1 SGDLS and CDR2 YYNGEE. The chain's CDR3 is CASSVAGQAGNTIYF. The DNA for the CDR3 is TGTGCCAGCAGCGTAGCTGGACAGGCTGGGAACACCATATATTTT.

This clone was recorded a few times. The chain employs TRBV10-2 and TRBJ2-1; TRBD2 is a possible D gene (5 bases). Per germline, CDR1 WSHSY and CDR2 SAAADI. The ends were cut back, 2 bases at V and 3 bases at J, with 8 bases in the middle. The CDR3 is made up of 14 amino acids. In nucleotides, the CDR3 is TGCGCCAGCAGTGAGAACGGGGACTACAATGAGCAGTTCTTC. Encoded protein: CASSENGDYNEQFF.

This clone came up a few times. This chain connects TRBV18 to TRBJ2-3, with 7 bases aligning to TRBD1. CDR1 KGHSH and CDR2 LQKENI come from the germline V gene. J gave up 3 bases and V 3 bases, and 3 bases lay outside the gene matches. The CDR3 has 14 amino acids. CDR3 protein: CASSPGTATDTQYF. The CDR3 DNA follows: TGTGCCAGCTCACCTGGGACAGCGACAGATACGCAGTATTTT.

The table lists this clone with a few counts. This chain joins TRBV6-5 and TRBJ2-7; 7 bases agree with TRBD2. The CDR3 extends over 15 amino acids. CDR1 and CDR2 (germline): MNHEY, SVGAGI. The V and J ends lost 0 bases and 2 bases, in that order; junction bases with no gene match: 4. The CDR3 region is CASSYSSGQTYEQYF. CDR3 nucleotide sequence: TGTGCCAGCAGTTACTCTAGCGGGCAAACCTACGAGCAGTACTTC.

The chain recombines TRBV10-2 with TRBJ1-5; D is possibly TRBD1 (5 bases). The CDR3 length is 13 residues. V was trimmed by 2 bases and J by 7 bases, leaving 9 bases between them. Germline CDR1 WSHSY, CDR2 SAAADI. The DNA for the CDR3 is TGCGCCAGCAGTGAGCAGGGTGGGCAGCCCCAGCATTTT. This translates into CASSEQGGQPQHF.

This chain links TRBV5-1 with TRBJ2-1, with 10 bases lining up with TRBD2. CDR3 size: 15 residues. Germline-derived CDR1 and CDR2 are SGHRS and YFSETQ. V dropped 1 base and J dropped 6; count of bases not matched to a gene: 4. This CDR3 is CASSLLAGEVNEQFF. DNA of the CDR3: TGCGCCAGCAGCTTGCTAGCGGGAGAGGTCAATGAGCAGTTCTTC. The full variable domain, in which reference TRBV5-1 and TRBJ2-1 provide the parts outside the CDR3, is KAGVTQTPRYLIKTRGQQVTLSCSPISGHRSVSWYQQTPGQGLQFLFEYFSETQRNKGNFPGRFSGRQFSNSRSEMNVSTLELGDSALYLCASSLLAGEVNEQFFGPGTRLTVL.